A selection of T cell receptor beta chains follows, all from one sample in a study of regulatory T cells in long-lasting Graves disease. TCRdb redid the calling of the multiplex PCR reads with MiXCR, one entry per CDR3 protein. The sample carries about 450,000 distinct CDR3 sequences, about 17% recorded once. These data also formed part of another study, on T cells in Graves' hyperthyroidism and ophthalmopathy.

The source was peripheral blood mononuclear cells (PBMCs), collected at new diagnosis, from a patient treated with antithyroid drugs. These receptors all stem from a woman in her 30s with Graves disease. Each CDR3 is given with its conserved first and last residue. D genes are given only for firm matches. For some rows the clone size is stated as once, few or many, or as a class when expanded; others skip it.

CDR3 protein: CSASSLAGVGEQYF
CDR3 DNA: TGCAGTGCTAGTTCCTTAGCGGGAGTAGGCGAGCAGTACTTC
D gene: TRBD2
V gene: TRBV20-1
J gene: TRBJ2-7
clone size: many

CDR3 protein: CASVSGTEAFF
CDR3 DNA: TGTGCTAGTGTTAGCGGGACCGAAGCTTTCTTT
D gene: -
V gene: TRBV12-5
J gene: TRBJ1-1
clone size: many

CDR3 protein: CASSPPGLESYEQFF
CDR3 DNA: TGTGCCAGCTCACCACCGGGACTAGAAAGCTATGAGCAGTTCTTC
D gene: TRBD2
V gene: TRBV18
J gene: TRBJ2-1
clone size: many

CDR3 protein: CASSLALGGNGYTF
CDR3 DNA: TGTGCCAGCAGCTTAGCCCTCGGCGGCAATGGCTACACCTTC
D gene: -
V gene: TRBV7-2
J gene: TRBJ1-2
clone size: -

CDR3 protein: CSASGYRGASEQFF
CDR3 DNA: TGCAGTGCTAGTGGATACAGGGGGGCAAGTGAGCAGTTCTTC
D gene: TRBD1
V gene: TRBV20-1
J gene: TRBJ2-1
clone size: many

CDR3 protein: CASSLGQTGANVLTF
CDR3 DNA: TGTGCCAGCAGCTTAGGACAAACTGGGGCCAACGTCCTGACTTTC
D gene: -
V gene: TRBV7-9
J gene: TRBJ2-6
clone size: many

CDR3 protein: CASSFSSGGGEQFF
CDR3 DNA: TGTGCCAGCAGTTTCTCCTCTGGGGGCGGTGAGCAGTTCTTC
D gene: -
V gene: TRBV27
J gene: TRBJ2-1
clone size: many

CDR3 protein: CASSQGALGLESDTQYF
CDR3 DNA: TGTGCCAGCAGCCAAGGGGCTTTGGGACTAGAGTCAGATACGCAGTATTTT
D gene: TRBD2
V gene: TRBV11-2
J gene: TRBJ2-3
clone size: many

CDR3 protein: CASSSGGGNTGELFF
CDR3 DNA: TGTGCCAGCAGCTCAGGGGGAGGGAACACCGGGGAGCTGTTTTTT
D gene: -
V gene: TRBV11-3
J gene: TRBJ2-2
clone size: many

CDR3 protein: CASSPTGAPYEQYF
CDR3 DNA: TGTGCCAGCAGCCCTACAGGGGCCCCTTACGAGCAGTACTTC
D gene: TRBD1
V gene: TRBV11-2
J gene: TRBJ2-7
clone size: many

CDR3 protein: CASSSGTFQETQYF
CDR3 DNA: TGTGCCAGCAGCTCAGGAACCTTTCAAGAGACCCAGTACTTC
D gene: -
V gene: TRBV28
J gene: TRBJ2-5
clone size: many

CDR3 protein: CASSFLAGQPQHF
CDR3 DNA: TGTGCCAGCAGTTTCTTAGCTGGTCAGCCCCAGCATTTT
D gene: -
V gene: TRBV27
J gene: TRBJ1-5
clone size: many

CDR3 protein: CARVLEGSYEQYF
CDR3 DNA: TGTGCGAGAGTATTAGAAGGATCCTACGAGCAGTACTTC
D gene: -
V gene: TRBV27
J gene: TRBJ2-7
clone size: few

CDR3 protein: CASSQGVGWNEKLFF
CDR3 DNA: TGCGCCAGCAGCCAAGGGGTGGGATGGAATGAAAAACTGTTTTTT
D gene: -
V gene: TRBV4-1
J gene: TRBJ1-4
clone size: few

CDR3 protein: CSAQRGAWDTIYF
CDR3 DNA: TGCAGTGCCCAGCGGGGGGCCTGGGACACCATATATTTT
D gene: -
V gene: TRBV20-1
J gene: TRBJ1-3
clone size: -

CDR3 protein: CASSQVLRPQETQYF
CDR3 DNA: TGCGCCAGCAGCCAAGTCTTGCGGCCCCAAGAGACCCAGTACTTC
D gene: -
V gene: TRBV4-1
J gene: TRBJ2-5
clone size: few

CDR3 protein: CSLYRRDQPQHF
CDR3 DNA: TGCAGTTTATATCGAAGGGATCAGCCCCAGCATTTT
D gene: -
V gene: TRBV20-1
J gene: TRBJ1-5
clone size: -

CDR3 protein: CSARESLGGNQPQHF
CDR3 DNA: TGCAGTGCTAGAGAATCACTCGGTGGCAATCAGCCCCAGCATTTT
D gene: -
V gene: TRBV20-1
J gene: TRBJ1-5
clone size: few

CDR3 protein: CASGPTGGVALFF
CDR3 DNA: TGTGCCAGCGGCCCCACGGGGGGGGTCGCTCTGTTTTTT
D gene: -
V gene: TRBV11-2
J gene: TRBJ1-4
clone size: many

CDR3 protein: CASSPPTSGRASSTDTQYF
CDR3 DNA: TGTGCCAGCAGTCCGCCCACTAGCGGGAGGGCTTCTAGCACAGATACGCAGTATTTT
D gene: TRBD2
V gene: TRBV28
J gene: TRBJ2-3
clone size: many

CDR3 protein: CASSQRLLDEQFF
CDR3 DNA: TGTGCCAGCAGCCAAAGGCTATTGGATGAGCAGTTCTTC
D gene: -
V gene: TRBV3-1
J gene: TRBJ2-1
clone size: -

CDR3 protein: CASSPDRTVGYTF
CDR3 DNA: TGTGCCAGCAGCCCTGACCGCACAGTTGGCTACACCTTC
D gene: -
V gene: TRBV7-8
J gene: TRBJ1-2
clone size: many

CDR3 protein: CASSIRSGSSIGELFF
CDR3 DNA: TGTGCCAGTAGTATACGCAGCGGGAGCTCGATCGGGGAGCTGTTTTTT
D gene: TRBD2
V gene: TRBV19
J gene: TRBJ2-2
clone size: -

CDR3 protein: CSAREVEGGRAYNEQFF
CDR3 DNA: TGCAGTGCTAGAGAAGTGGAAGGCGGGAGGGCCTACAATGAGCAGTTCTTC
D gene: TRBD2
V gene: TRBV20-1
J gene: TRBJ2-1
clone size: many

CDR3 protein: CASNPGQGWGGNQPQHF
CDR3 DNA: TGTGCCAGCAACCCGGGACAGGGGTGGGGGGGCAATCAGCCCCAGCATTTT
D gene: TRBD1
V gene: TRBV12-3/TRBV12-4
J gene: TRBJ1-5
clone size: once

CDR3 protein: CASSSSQGANYGYTF
CDR3 DNA: TGTGCCAGCAGCTCCTCACAGGGGGCTAACTATGGCTACACCTTC
D gene: TRBD1
V gene: TRBV7-9
J gene: TRBJ1-2
clone size: many

CDR3 protein: CSASEAAGAYNEQFF
CDR3 DNA: TGCAGTGCTTCTGAAGCGGCTGGGGCCTACAATGAGCAGTTCTTC
D gene: -
V gene: TRBV20-1
J gene: TRBJ2-1
clone size: many

CDR3 protein: CASKRGTSSNEQFF
CDR3 DNA: TGTGCCAGCAAACGCGGGACCTCCAGCAATGAGCAGTTCTTC
D gene: -
V gene: TRBV2
J gene: TRBJ2-1
clone size: many

CDR3 protein: CASSPPRTGPLHF
CDR3 DNA: TGTGCCAGCTCACCACCGAGGACGGGTCCCCTCCACTTT
D gene: -
V gene: TRBV18
J gene: TRBJ1-6
clone size: few

CDR3 protein: CASSLARASYEQYF
CDR3 DNA: TGTGCCAGCAGCTTAGCCCGGGCCTCCTACGAGCAGTACTTC
D gene: -
V gene: TRBV7-2
J gene: TRBJ2-7
clone size: many

CDR3 protein: CASTHSGRVYEQYF
CDR3 DNA: TGTGCCAGCACTCATAGCGGGAGGGTATACGAGCAGTACTTC
D gene: TRBD2
V gene: TRBV12-3/TRBV12-4
J gene: TRBJ2-7
clone size: many

CDR3 protein: CASKGAGGSYNEQFF
CDR3 DNA: TGTGCCAGCAAGGGGGCGGGGGGCTCCTACAATGAGCAGTTCTTC
D gene: -
V gene: TRBV27
J gene: TRBJ2-1
clone size: few

CDR3 protein: CSAVKNIQYF
CDR3 DNA: TGCAGTGCTGTTAAAAACATTCAGTACTTC
D gene: -
V gene: TRBV20-1
J gene: TRBJ2-4
clone size: -

CDR3 protein: CASSSSSGSLYEQYF
CDR3 DNA: TGTGCCAGCAGCTCGTCTAGCGGGAGTCTCTACGAGCAGTACTTC
D gene: TRBD2
V gene: TRBV11-1
J gene: TRBJ2-7
clone size: many

CDR3 protein: CASSGTSGRETQYF
CDR3 DNA: TGTGCCAGTAGTGGCACTAGCGGGAGAGAGACCCAGTACTTC
D gene: TRBD2
V gene: TRBV19
J gene: TRBJ2-5
clone size: -

CDR3 protein: CSARDLKAQETQYF
CDR3 DNA: TGCAGTGCTAGAGATTTGAAAGCCCAAGAGACCCAGTACTTC
D gene: -
V gene: TRBV20-1
J gene: TRBJ2-5
clone size: -

CDR3 protein: CASSFGNPGRYNSPLHF
CDR3 DNA: TGTGCCAGCAGTTTTGGAAACCCGGGACGGTATAATTCACCCCTCCACTTT
D gene: -
V gene: TRBV27
J gene: TRBJ1-6
clone size: -

CDR3 protein: CASSLDIPSGSVYEQFF
CDR3 DNA: TGTGCCAGCAGCTTAGATATCCCTAGCGGGAGTGTCTATGAGCAGTTCTTC
D gene: TRBD2
V gene: TRBV7-9
J gene: TRBJ2-1
clone size: -

CDR3 protein: CASRVGSTYNEQFF
CDR3 DNA: TGTGCCAGCCGGGTCGGGAGTACCTACAATGAGCAGTTCTTC
D gene: -
V gene: TRBV28
J gene: TRBJ2-1
clone size: many

CDR3 protein: CASSSQTSGETQYF
CDR3 DNA: TGTGCCAGCAGCTCCCAGACTAGCGGGGAGACCCAGTACTTC
D gene: TRBD2
V gene: TRBV9
J gene: TRBJ2-5
clone size: few

CDR3 protein: CASSYRDRGYNEQFF
CDR3 DNA: TGTGCCAGCAGCTACCGGGACAGGGGTTACAATGAGCAGTTCTTC
D gene: TRBD1
V gene: TRBV28
J gene: TRBJ2-1
clone size: many

CDR3 protein: CASSLVTGMLETQYF
CDR3 DNA: TGTGCCAGCAGCTTAGTGACAGGGATGTTAGAGACCCAGTACTTC
D gene: TRBD1
V gene: TRBV11-2
J gene: TRBJ2-5
clone size: many

CDR3 protein: CASRPPGLAVYNEQFF
CDR3 DNA: TGTGCCAGCAGACCCCCGGGACTAGCGGTGTACAATGAGCAGTTCTTC
D gene: TRBD2
V gene: TRBV2
J gene: TRBJ2-1
clone size: many

CDR3 protein: CSARDVGFVYTF
CDR3 DNA: TGCAGTGCTAGAGATGTGGGGTTTGTCTACACCTTC
D gene: -
V gene: TRBV20-1
J gene: TRBJ1-2
clone size: many

CDR3 protein: CATSDEWEQIDHGYTF
CDR3 DNA: TGTGCCACCTCGGACGAATGGGAGCAGATCGATCATGGCTACACCTTC
D gene: -
V gene: TRBV6-4
J gene: TRBJ1-2
clone size: -

CDR3 protein: CSARDSGGGITGELFF
CDR3 DNA: TGCAGTGCTAGAGATTCCGGGGGAGGGATCACCGGGGAGCTGTTTTTT
D gene: TRBD2
V gene: TRBV20-1
J gene: TRBJ2-2
clone size: few

CDR3 protein: CASSYSTGPQMQFF
CDR3 DNA: TGTGCCAGCAGTTACTCGACGGGGCCACAGATGCAGTTCTTC
D gene: -
V gene: TRBV6-5
J gene: TRBJ2-1
clone size: many

CDR3 protein: CASNSQGKGSYEQYF
CDR3 DNA: TGTGCCAGCAATTCACAGGGGAAGGGCTCCTACGAGCAGTACTTC
D gene: TRBD1
V gene: TRBV6-1
J gene: TRBJ2-7
clone size: many

CDR3 protein: CASSLTTATSYEQYF
CDR3 DNA: TGTGCCAGCAGCTTGACCACAGCGACTTCCTACGAGCAGTACTTC
D gene: -
V gene: TRBV5-5
J gene: TRBJ2-7
clone size: -

CDR3 protein: CASSQDFFGTALSYTGELFF
CDR3 DNA: TGCGCCAGCAGCCAAGACTTTTTTGGGACAGCCCTATCCTACACCGGGGAGCTGTTTTTT
D gene: TRBD1
V gene: TRBV4-3
J gene: TRBJ2-2
clone size: -

CDR3 protein: CSASDRSYEQYF
CDR3 DNA: TGCAGTGCTTCGGACAGGAGCTACGAGCAGTACTTC
D gene: TRBD1
V gene: TRBV20-1
J gene: TRBJ2-7
clone size: many

CDR3 protein: CASSWSGSSSYEQYF
CDR3 DNA: TGTGCCAGCAGCTGGAGCGGTAGTAGCTCCTACGAGCAGTACTTC
D gene: -
V gene: TRBV5-4
J gene: TRBJ2-7
clone size: once

CDR3 protein: CASSLTGTGDSPLHF
CDR3 DNA: TGTGCCAGCAGCCTAACCGGGACAGGGGATTCACCCCTCCACTTT
D gene: TRBD1
V gene: TRBV7-8
J gene: TRBJ1-6
clone size: many

CDR3 protein: CASSEWTSGSRETQYF
CDR3 DNA: TGTGCCAGCAGCGAGTGGACTAGCGGGAGTCGGGAGACCCAGTACTTC
D gene: TRBD2
V gene: TRBV12-3/TRBV12-4
J gene: TRBJ2-5
clone size: many